Listed below are T cell receptor beta chains from one sample, sequenced in a study of blood T cell repertoires in COVID-19. Here immunoSEQ multiplex PCR was the method, and the copy in TCRdb shows in-frame clones only, minus some. The sample carries approximately 140,000 clones, 80% to 90% recorded once. Sequencing was done on a sample of PBMCs or T cells enriched from blood (not recorded which). The receptor source for this set is a middle-aged man with acute COVID-19. The CDR3 runs from the conserved cysteine through the conserved F or W. A D gene is named only where the DNA matches it firmly. Only some rows state a clone size, as once, few, many or a class for expanded clones.

clone size,V gene,D gene,J gene,CDR3 DNA,CDR3 protein
NA,TRBV28,TRBD2,TRBJ2-3,TGTGCCAGCAGTTCTTTGACTAGCGGGAGGAGGACAGATACGCAGTATTTT,CASSSLTSGRRTDTQYF
NA,TRBV5-1,NA,TRBJ1-2,TGCGCCAGCAGCTCGAGGGTCCCCTATGGCTACACCTTC,CASSSRVPYGYTF
NA,TRBV7-3,NA,TRBJ2-1,TGTGCCAGCAGCTTAAGGGAGCGGTCGGGGGAGCAGTTCTTC,CASSLRERSGEQFF
NA,TRBV3-1/TRBV3-2,NA,TRBJ1-6,TGTGCCAGCAGCCCCTTACAGGAATTGGGGTCACCCCTCCACTTT,CASSPLQELGSPLHF
NA,TRBV5-1,TRBD2,TRBJ2-5,TGCGCCAGCAGCTTCGCGGGGGGGCCAGAGACCCAGTACTTC,CASSFAGGPETQYF
NA,TRBV18,NA,TRBJ2-7,TGTGCCAGCTCCTCTTCGGGGGGCAGCTCCTACGAGCAGTACTTC,CASSSSGGSSYEQYF
NA,TRBV7-2,NA,TRBJ1-6,TGTGCCAGCAGCTTAGGACTGGCTAATTCACCCCTCCACTTT,CASSLGLANSPLHF
NA,TRBV10-3,TRBD2,TRBJ2-1,TGTGCCATCAGTGAGCCAGGACTAGCGGGGTCCAATGAGCAGTTCTTC,CAISEPGLAGSNEQFF
NA,TRBV28,TRBD1,TRBJ1-4,TGTGCCAGCAGTGACAGGGAGAAGGTATATGAACACGATGAAAAACTGTTTTTT,CASSDREKVYEHDEKLFF
NA,TRBV5-4,TRBD1,TRBJ2-1,TGTGCCAGCAGCTCCGGACAGGGGGCCTCCTACAATGAGCAGTTCTTC,CASSSGQGASYNEQFF
NA,TRBV3-1/TRBV3-2,NA,TRBJ1-2,TGTGCCAGCAGCCAAGACGAGGGTTTTTTAGGCGGCTACACCTTC,CASSQDEGFLGGYTF
NA,TRBV12-3/TRBV12-4,NA,TRBJ2-3,TGTGCCAGCAGACTCGGACAGAATACGCAGTATTTT,CASRLGQNTQYF
NA,TRBV28,NA,TRBJ2-2,TGTGCCAGCAGTTCCAGATCAACCGGGGAGCTGTTTTTT,CASSSRSTGELFF
NA,TRBV3-1/TRBV3-2,NA,TRBJ1-3,TGTGCCAGCAGCCAAGCGCGCTCTGGAAACACCATATATTTT,CASSQARSGNTIYF
NA,TRBV7-9,TRBD1,TRBJ1-1,TGTGCCAGCAGCTTAGCGGTGGGGACAGCTGAAGCTTTCTTT,CASSLAVGTAEAFF
few,TRBV6-1,TRBD2,TRBJ2-7,TGTGCCAGCAGTGATTACGGAGGCGGGAGCTCCTACGAGCAGTACTTC,CASSDYGGGSSYEQYF
NA,TRBV3-1/TRBV3-2,NA,TRBJ2-7,TGTGCCAGCAGCCCTGGCGGGGCCCGGTACGAGCAGTACTTC,CASSPGGARYEQYF
NA,TRBV5-1,TRBD1,TRBJ1-2,TGCGCCAGCAGCTTGGTGCCGGGACAGGGCCTTGGCTACACCTTC,CASSLVPGQGLGYTF
NA,TRBV6-5,NA,TRBJ1-1,TGTGCCAGCAGAACATCGGGGGGTGACACTGAAGCTTTCTTT,CASRTSGGDTEAFF
NA,TRBV3-1/TRBV3-2,NA,TRBJ1-1,TGTGCCAGCAGCGAGGACAGGAACACTGAAGCTTTCTTT,CASSEDRNTEAFF
NA,TRBV19,TRBD2,TRBJ2-7,TGTGCCAGTAGTATAGGACTAGCGGGAACGTACGAGCAGTACTTC,CASSIGLAGTYEQYF
NA,TRBV6-2/TRBV6-3,NA,TRBJ2-5,TGTGCCAGCAGTTCGGGGGTATCGCCCGTGACCCAGTACTTC,CASSSGVSPVTQYF
NA,TRBV7-9,NA,TRBJ2-2,TGTGCCAGCAGCTTAGGGGGTGGAGGTCCCGGGGAGCTGTTTTTT,CASSLGGGGPGELFF
NA,TRBV6-5,TRBD1,TRBJ1-1,TGTGCCAGCAGTACCGGACAGGGGGCCCTCACTGAAGCTTTCTTT,CASSTGQGALTEAFF
NA,TRBV5-1,NA,TRBJ1-2,TGCGCCAGCAGCTTGGGGTTTGGCGAAAACAGCGGTAGTGGCTACACCTTC,CASSLGFGENSGSGYTF
NA,TRBV29-1,NA,TRBJ2-7,TGCAGCGGCTTAGGCGGGACGGACGAGCAGTACTTC,CSGLGGTDEQYF
NA,TRBV6-5,TRBD1,TRBJ2-7,TGTGCCAGCAGTTACTCGGGGACAGGGAAATACGAGCAGTACTTC,CASSYSGTGKYEQYF
NA,TRBV5-6,TRBD2,TRBJ2-5,TGTGCCAGCAGCTTGATCTCTGGGGGGGTTGGGACCCAGTACTTC,CASSLISGGVGTQYF
NA,TRBV3-1/TRBV3-2,NA,TRBJ2-7,TGTGCCAGCAGCCAAGAGCGGGAGCAGTACTTC,CASSQEREQYF
NA,TRBV2,NA,TRBJ2-2,TGTGCCAGCGTGGGGGACACGGGGGGTACCGGGGAGCTGTTTTTT,CASVGDTGGTGELFF
NA,TRBV2,TRBD1,TRBJ1-6,TGTGCCAGCAGTGTAGGGCAGGGGGCTTCACCCCTCCACTTT,CASSVGQGASPLHF
once,TRBV28,TRBD1,TRBJ1-4,TGTGCCAGCAGTTTTCGGAGACAGGGTGGGGAAAAACTGTTTTTT,CASSFRRQGGEKLFF
NA,TRBV5-5,NA,TRBJ1-3,TGTGCCAGCAGCTTGGATATCTCTGGAAACACCATATATTTT,CASSLDISGNTIYF
NA,TRBV6-5,NA,TRBJ1-1,TGTGCCATTGGTAGGGGAGGTGGTGCTTTCTTT,CAIGRGGGAFF
NA,TRBV28,NA,TRBJ1-2,NA,CASSTSEHGYTF
NA,TRBV5-1,NA,TRBJ1-1,TGCGCCAGCAGCTTGGCCAGGGAAGGGGGAGCTTTCTTT,CASSLAREGGAFF
NA,TRBV2,TRBD1,TRBJ1-1,TGTGCCAGCAGCGGGGACAGGGTGTACACTGAAGCTTTCTTT,CASSGDRVYTEAFF
NA,TRBV12-3/TRBV12-4,NA,TRBJ1-5,TGTGCCAGCAGTCCCAGGACAGCGGAGCCCCAGCATTTT,CASSPRTAEPQHF
NA,TRBV25-1,NA,TRBJ2-3,TGTGCCAGCAGTGAGAGGAATTCCCGCACAGATACGCAGTATTTT,CASSERNSRTDTQYF
NA,TRBV3-1/TRBV3-2,TRBD2,TRBJ2-1,TGTGCCAGCAGCCCAGGACTAGCCAATGAGCAGTTCTTC,CASSPGLANEQFF
NA,TRBV4-2,NA,TRBJ1-3,TGTGCCAGCAGCCAAGCAAGGGGAACTGGAAACACCATATATTTT,CASSQARGTGNTIYF
NA,TRBV6-5,NA,TRBJ2-2,TGTGCCAGCAGTTTACGTGGAGGGTCGAACACCGGGGAGCTGTTTTTT,CASSLRGGSNTGELFF
NA,TRBV6-5,NA,TRBJ2-5,TGTGCCAGCAGTCCTCAGGGTTGGGGGACCCAGTACTTC,CASSPQGWGTQYF